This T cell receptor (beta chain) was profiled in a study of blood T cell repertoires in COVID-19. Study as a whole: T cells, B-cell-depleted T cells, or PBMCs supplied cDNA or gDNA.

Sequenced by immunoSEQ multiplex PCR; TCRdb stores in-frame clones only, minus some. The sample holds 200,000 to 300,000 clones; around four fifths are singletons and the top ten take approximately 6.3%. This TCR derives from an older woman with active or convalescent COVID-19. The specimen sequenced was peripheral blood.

CDR3 in DNA: TGCAGCGTTCCGGCGAGCGGGGCTTACAATGAGCAGTTCTTC. It yields the protein CSVPASGAYNEQFF. The chain is built from TRBV29-1 and TRBJ2-1; 7 positions agree with TRBD2. Germline assignment: CDR1 SQVTM and CDR2 ANQGSEA. The CDR3 covers 14 residues. V trimming: 5 bases; J trimming: 4 bases; junction bases outside the gene matches: 8.